A selection of T cell receptor beta chains follows, all from one sample in a study of cytomegalovirus exposure and HLA in healthy donors. Measured with immunoSEQ multiplex PCR; TCRdb has only the in-frame clones, and not every one. This table has about 140,000 clones, roughly 80% appearing once. Sequenced sample: PBMCs. The receptor source for this set is a female donor in good health and CMV-seronegative. Both conserved end residues are part of each CDR3. Fields, in order: V gene, clone size, J gene, D gene, CDR3 DNA, CDR3 protein. A D gene is named only where the DNA matches it firmly. Rows give clone size only sometimes, using once, few, many, or a class for an expanded clone.

>TRBV27|NA|TRBJ2-1|TRBD2
TGTGCCAGCAGTTTCTCCGGCCTAGCGGGCGATGAGCAGTTCTTC
CASSFSGLAGDEQFF
>TRBV6-5|NA|TRBJ1-6|NA
TGTGCCAGCAGAGCGGGGGGGCTTTCACCCCTCCACTTT
CASRAGGLSPLHF
>TRBV27|NA|TRBJ2-7|TRBD1
TGTGCCAGCAGCCCCGGGACAGGGGCCCACGAGCAGTACTTC
CASSPGTGAHEQYF
>TRBV5-6|NA|TRBJ2-1|NA
TGTGCCAGCAGCTTGAGGGCAGCGGACCTTTACAATGAGCAGTTCTTC
CASSLRAADLYNEQFF
>TRBV28|NA|TRBJ2-7|TRBD2
TGTGCCAGCAGTCCCGTTAGCGGGAGAAACGAGCAGTACTTC
CASSPVSGRNEQYF
>TRBV27|once|TRBJ2-2|NA
TGTGCCAGCAGTTACTCGAACACCGGGGAGCTGTTTTTT
CASSYSNTGELFF
>TRBV30|once|TRBJ2-3|NA
TGTGCCTGGAGTGTTGGGGCAACAGATACGCAGTATTTT
CAWSVGATDTQYF
>TRBV11-2|NA|TRBJ2-7|TRBD2
TGTGCCAGCAGCCCAGGGACTAGCAGCGAGCAGTACTTC
CASSPGTSSEQYF
>TRBV28|NA|TRBJ1-5|TRBD1
TGTGCCAGCAGTCTGACAGGGGGCAGTCAGCCCCAGCATTTT
CASSLTGGSQPQHF
>TRBV5-5|NA|TRBJ1-1|NA
TGTGCCAGCAGCTTAGTCCAGGGGAGCCCGCTTGAAGCTTTCTTT
CASSLVQGSPLEAFF
>TRBV2|NA|TRBJ2-1|TRBD2
TGTGCCAGCAGTGGGCTAGCGGGATACAATGAGCAGTTCTTC
CASSGLAGYNEQFF
>TRBV18|NA|TRBJ2-7|NA
TGTGCCAGCTCACCACCGCCTGACAGATCCTACGAGCAGTACTTC
CASSPPPDRSYEQYF
>TRBV19|NA|TRBJ2-1|NA
TGTGCCAGTAGGCCTAGCGCGTTCTACAATGAGCAGTTCTTC
CASRPSAFYNEQFF
>TRBV5-4|few|TRBJ1-2|TRBD1
TGTGCCAGCAGCTTTTACAGGGGGCTGGACTATGGCTACACCTTC
CASSFYRGLDYGYTF